The 6 T cell receptor beta chains reported below all come from one sample, sequenced in a study of T cells in Graves' hyperthyroidism and ophthalmopathy (dated by TCRdb to between 2018 and 2021). The library was obtained by multiplex PCR. TCRdb records Illumina HiSeq 2000 as the sequencer. TCR beta CDR3 regions were amplified from RNA transcripts. The first round of RT-PCR for the TCR CDR3 was performed with the HTBI primer set and the Qiagen OneStep RT-PCR kit. In TCRdb, the public reads were trimmed at Q25 with fastp and aligned with MiXCR, with productive beta chains retained. Each CDR3 protein gets just one entry, which takes the most common genes and DNA from the rows behind it. The sample table holds about 660,000 distinct CDR3 sequences, of which approximately 42% were seen once. Less than 9.5% of the sample rests with the top ten. Material: peripheral blood or thyroid tissue (not recorded which). The source of these receptors is an adult man with Graves' disease, either hyperthyroidism or ophthalmopathy (not recorded which).

V is TRBV7-8 and J is TRBJ1-4; 9 bases align to TRBD1. V lost 3 bases to trimming and J lost 6 bases; unmatched junction nucleotides: 8. The CDR3 runs 16 residues. Germline V gene sequence: CDR1 SGHVS, CDR2 FQNEAQ. This CDR3 reads CASSLTGGGVDEKLFF. DNA for the CDR3: TGTGCCAGCAGCTTGACAGGGGGGGGGGTCGATGAAAAACTGTTTTTT. The full variable domain, in which reference TRBV7-8 and TRBJ1-4 provide the parts outside the CDR3, is GAGVSQSPRYKVAKRGQDVALRCDPISGHVSLFWYQQALGQGPEFLTYFQNEAQLDKSGLPSDRFFAERPEGSVSTLKIQRTQQEDSAVYLCASSLTGGGVDEKLFFGSGTQLSVL.

Comments on this clonotype: This may arise from a read error, as a much more abundant clone is one base away. The genes are TRBV29-1 and TRBJ2-5, with TRBD2 as a possible D gene (6 bases). V lost 4 bases and J 0 bases, leaving 18 bases between the germline ends. The CDR3 has 16 amino acids. Germline loops: CDR1 SQVTM, CDR2 ANQGSEA. CDR3 region: CSVGDGRGSNQETQYF. The CDR3 DNA reads as TGCAGCGTTGGAGATGGTCGGGGGAGCAACCAAGAGACCCAGTACTTC.

As concerns this clonotype: Since a much larger clone is just one base distant, this may be a read error. The chain recombines TRBV7-3 with TRBJ2-5; the D gene is possibly TRBD2 (5 bases). The length of the CDR3 is 13 residues. CDR1 and CDR2 (germline): SGHTA, FQGTGA. The CDR3 bases are TGTTCCAGCAGCTCTCCGCGGGAAGAGACCCAGTACTTC. Its protein is CSSSSPREETQYF.

The table lists this clonotype with a few counts. The chain is built from TRBV5-1 and TRBJ2-7, with D possibly being TRBD1 (5 bases). Trimming removed 3 bases at V and 3 bases at J, with 10 bases between. The CDR3 is 13 residues long. In germline, CDR1 is SGHRS, CDR2 YFSETQ. CDR3 residues: CASSSGYLYEQYF. For the CDR3, the DNA is TGCGCCAGCAGCTCAGGGTACCTCTACGAGCAGTACTTC.

The rearrangement joins TRBV29-1 to TRBJ1-5; possible D gene TRBD1, 5 bases. Germline V lookup: CDR1 SQVTM, CDR2 ANQGSEA. The CDR3 spans 11 residues. The CDR3: CTGPGSQPQHF. The CDR3 DNA is TGCACCGGGCCAGGGTCTCAGCCCCAGCATTTT.

This clonotype was detected many times. The chain recombines TRBV2 with TRBJ2-7, with 7 bases matching TRBD1. Germline values: CDR1 SNHLY, CDR2 FYNNEI. The length of the CDR3 is 16 residues. V shed 2 bases, J shed 0 bases, and the junction held 7 bases outside the gene matches. CDR3 in DNA: TGTGCCAGCAGTGAACAGGGGACAGCGATCTCCTACGAGCAGTACTTC. Translation gives CASSEQGTAISYEQYF.